This T cell receptor (beta chain) is from a study of Ad26.COV2.S vaccination and SARS-CoV-2 variants (TCRdb year 2021). Study-wide context: Donors in the vaccine arm were drawn from COV1001, a phase I-IIa trial of Ad26.COV2.S in healthy adults that was multicentre, randomized, double-blind and placebo-controlled. Participants in the trial were split at random into five groups of five each, receiving low-dose or high-dose Ad26.COV2.S once or twice, or else placebo on both occasions. A total of 32 samples were included in the TCR-sequenced set, comprising 19 Ad26.COV2.S vaccine recipients, 5 placebo recipients and 8 SARS-CoV-2 convalescent individuals. Investigators remained blinded to trial group allocation during experiments and outcome assessment. Ad26.COV2.S was administered intramuscularly at 5 x 10^10 or 1 x 10^11 viral particles, either as a single shot or as two shots given 56 days apart. Sequencing of the TCRbeta repertoire served to evaluate the specificity and breadth of SARS-CoV-2-reactive T cell receptors following Ad26.COV2.S vaccination. Paper-wide results and their limitations: The authors noted that total T cell responses may have been underestimated by the TCR breadth and depth analyses. Ad26.COV2.S recipients had higher spike-specific TCR breadth than placebo recipients (P = 0.0014). Comparable non-spike TCR breadth was observed between vaccine and placebo recipients, consistent with only spike being contained in the vaccine. After vaccination, spike-specific CD8+ and CD4+ T cell responses were reported to show substantial breadth. The study was not powered for comparison of responses between vaccine doses or regimens.

Concerning this clone itself: This receptor's antigen is unknown. Per-base qualities were not stored, and no clone one base away is much larger.

This sample's treatment or condition label indicates: some 20 received Ad26.COV2.S at low or high dose, single or two shots; several received placebo; per-sample allocation not given. For vaccine and placebo recipients, the sequenced repertoires came from samples collected on day 63 after the first injection. Cohort 1b enrolled about two dozen adults aged 18-55 years at a single site in Boston, USA, between 29 July and 7 August 2020. Ad26.COV2.S was a replication-incompetent adenovirus type 26 vector expressing a prefusion-stabilized SARS-CoV-2 spike protein from the original Wuhan strain. TCRbeta CDR3 regions were sequenced with the immunoSEQ Assay. After extraction, genomic DNA underwent amplification by bias-controlled multiplex PCR, followed by high-throughput sequencing. The source study handled its data this way. To quantify the absolute abundance of every unique TCRbeta CDR3 region, sequences were collapsed and filtered. T cell fraction was estimated by normalization of TCRbeta template counts to usable DNA, with usable DNA being measured through amplification of reference genes present in all nucleated cells. Repertoire TCRs were annotated as SARS-CoV-2-specific when V gene, CDR3 amino acid sequence and J gene were exactly matched to a known reactive TCR set. The reference SARS-CoV-2 TCR set came from MIRA and was filtered for enrichment in COVID-19-positive ImmuneCODE repertoires, removing public or cross-reactive TCRs. Using the MIRA antigens, annotated TCRs were further analysed by specific ORF or by position within an ORF. Depth was the summed frequency of annotated unique rearrangements, while breadth was defined as annotated unique rearrangements over total unique productive rearrangements. Group comparisons of TCR breadth used two-sided Wilcoxon rank-sum tests. Not all clones reach the TCRdb copy of this immuneACCESS table, which keeps in-frame sequences only. Checked studies attribute under half of the gap to unresolved V genes and leave the rest unexplained. The V and J calls and clone size were taken over from that table, and D and trimming were inferred from the DNA. The sample data list about 680,000 clones, and around 89% of these were observed just once. Jointly, the top ten make up roughly 1.5% of the sample.

Cut back by 3 bases and 4 bases, the V and J ends lie 15 bases apart. Based on the germline V gene (reference sequence), the CDR1 and CDR2 sequences are DFQATT and SNEGSKA. Counted from cysteine to phenylalanine, this CDR3 has 14 amino acids. Kept here is only the CDR3 DNA, which spans 42 bases and is read in frame from base 1. This specimen consisted of peripheral blood, obtained in a trial of Ad26.COV2.S vaccine versus placebo. The chain is encoded by TRBV20-1 joined to TRBJ2-5; the D region may be TRBD1 or TRBD2, each matching 6 bases equally. The receptor was isolated from a person between 18 and 60 years old who received the Ad26.COV2.S COVID-19 vaccine or a placebo. The DNA reads TGCAGTGCTAGTCAAAACTCGGGGGCAGAGACCCAGTACTTC. Its translation is CSASQNSGAETQYF.